Detailed here is one T cell receptor (beta chain). The sample comes from a study of T cells after yellow fever vaccination. Study information: Fractions with few cells were prepared using SMART-Seq v4 Ultra Low Input.

The germline V gene encodes CDR1 ENHRY and CDR2 SYGVKD. V was clipped by 2 bases and J by 8 bases; unmatched bases: 6. The CDR3 has 15 amino acids. Findings of the study overall: Once the booster was given, most primary-vaccination clones reappeared, at about 97% for CD4 and approximately 88% for CD8. On re-exposure, the response was weaker but peaked faster, at day 5 versus 15.

Via MiXCR, TCRdb re-called the 5' RACE reads, giving one row per CDR3 protein. The data contain more than 45,000 distinct CDR3 sequences, 5.5% to 6% of them singletons. The source of this sequence is a man aged 18 to 29 who received the YFV17D yellow fever vaccine. This chain joins TRBV10-3 and TRBJ1-2; TRBD1 matches 12 bases. The input for sequencing was PBMCs, either bulk or a sorted T-cell subset (CD4+, CD8+, memory, or dextramer-sorted; not recorded which), taken on the day of the yellow fever booster vaccination. The CDR3 is CAISEPGTGGRGYTF. Written as DNA, the CDR3 is TGTGCCATCAGTGAGCCCGGGACAGGGGGCCGGGGCTACACCTTC.